The T cell receptor (beta chain) under discussion was sequenced for a study of T-cell reconstitution after alpha-beta-depleted transplantation in children. During its preparation, the TCRbeta library received unique molecular identifiers. TCRdb re-derived calls from the PCR reads in MiXCR, one entry per CDR3 protein. This table holds 190,000 or so distinct CDR3 sequences, roughly 6.8% found once. CDR3 length: 14 residues. V dropped 3 bases and J dropped 1 base, with 9 bases sitting between them. This clonotype was recorded many times. The sample here was PBMCs from the stem cell graft donor, taken from the stem cell graft. The genes are TRBV12-3 or TRBV12-4 and TRBJ1-1; unclear D gene. This TCR was recovered from a human donor who donated a stem cell graft to a child with Wiskott-Aldrich syndrome. The CDR3 sequence: CASSLVYSNTEAFF. CDR3 bases: TGTGCCAGCAGTTTGGTATATTCGAACACTGAAGCTTTCTTT.